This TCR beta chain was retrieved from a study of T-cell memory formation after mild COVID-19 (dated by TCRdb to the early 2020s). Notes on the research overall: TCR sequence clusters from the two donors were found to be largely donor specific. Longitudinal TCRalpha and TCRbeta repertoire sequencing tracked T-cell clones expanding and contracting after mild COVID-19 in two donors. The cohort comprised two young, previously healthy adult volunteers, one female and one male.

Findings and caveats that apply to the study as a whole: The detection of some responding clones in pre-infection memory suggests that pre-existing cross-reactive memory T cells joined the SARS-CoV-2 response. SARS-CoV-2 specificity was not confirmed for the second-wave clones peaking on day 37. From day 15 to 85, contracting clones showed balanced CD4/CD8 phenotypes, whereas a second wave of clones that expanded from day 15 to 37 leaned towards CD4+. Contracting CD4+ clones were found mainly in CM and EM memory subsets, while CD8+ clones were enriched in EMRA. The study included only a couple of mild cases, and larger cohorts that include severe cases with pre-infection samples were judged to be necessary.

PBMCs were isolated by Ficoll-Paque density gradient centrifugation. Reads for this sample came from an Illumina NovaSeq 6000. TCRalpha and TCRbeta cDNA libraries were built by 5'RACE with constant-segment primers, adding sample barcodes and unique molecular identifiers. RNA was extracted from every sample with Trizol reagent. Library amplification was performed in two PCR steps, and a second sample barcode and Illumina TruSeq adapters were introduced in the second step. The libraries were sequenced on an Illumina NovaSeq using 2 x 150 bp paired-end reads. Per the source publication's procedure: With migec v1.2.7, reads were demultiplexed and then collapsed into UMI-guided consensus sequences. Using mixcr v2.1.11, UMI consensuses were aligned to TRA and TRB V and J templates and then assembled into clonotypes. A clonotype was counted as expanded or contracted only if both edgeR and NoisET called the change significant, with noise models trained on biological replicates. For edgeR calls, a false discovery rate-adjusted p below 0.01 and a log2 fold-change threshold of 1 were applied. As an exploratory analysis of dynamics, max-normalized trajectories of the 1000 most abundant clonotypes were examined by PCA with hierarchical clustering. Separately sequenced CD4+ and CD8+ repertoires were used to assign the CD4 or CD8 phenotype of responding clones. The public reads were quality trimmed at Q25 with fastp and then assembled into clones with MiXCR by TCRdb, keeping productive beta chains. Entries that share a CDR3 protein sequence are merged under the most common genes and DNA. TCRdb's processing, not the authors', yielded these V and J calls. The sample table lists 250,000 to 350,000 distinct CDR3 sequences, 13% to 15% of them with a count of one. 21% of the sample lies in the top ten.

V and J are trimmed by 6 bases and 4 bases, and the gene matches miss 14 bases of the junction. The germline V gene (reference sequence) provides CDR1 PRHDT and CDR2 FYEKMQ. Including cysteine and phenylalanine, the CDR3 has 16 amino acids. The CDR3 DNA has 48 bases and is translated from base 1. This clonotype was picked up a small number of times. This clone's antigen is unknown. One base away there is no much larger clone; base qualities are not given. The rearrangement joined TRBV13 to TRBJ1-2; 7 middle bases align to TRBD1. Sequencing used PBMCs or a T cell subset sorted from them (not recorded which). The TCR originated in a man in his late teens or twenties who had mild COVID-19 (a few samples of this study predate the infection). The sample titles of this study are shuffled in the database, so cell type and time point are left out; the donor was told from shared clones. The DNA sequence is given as TGTGCCAGCAGACCGACGGGGAGGGGGCGCGGCTATGGCTACACCTTC. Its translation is CASRPTGRGRGYGYTF.